Following are 13 T cell receptor beta chains from one sample sequenced in a study of Graves' ophthalmopathy and Graves' hyperthyroidism (dated by TCRdb to 2016 to 2019). The sample was run on an Illumina HiSeq 2000. For repertoire sequencing, TCR beta CDR3 regions were amplified from RNA transcripts. HTBI primers and the Qiagen OneStep RT-PCR kit were used in a first-round RT-PCR, which was followed by a second-round multiplex PCR, size selection and purification. TCRdb cleaned the public reads at Q25 with fastp, built clones with MiXCR and kept in-frame beta chains. When rows share a CDR3 protein, they turn into one entry using the most common DNA and genes. Here the sample has about 380,000 distinct CDR3 sequences; about 16% occur a single time. The top ten constitute roughly 7% of the sample. Input material: peripheral blood. The receptors come from a woman between 18 and 29 years old with stable Graves' hyperthyroidism. Donor details come from another sample of the same person, matched by shared clones.

The V and J genes are TRBV29-1 and TRBJ1-6; 8 positions agree with TRBD1. CDR1 SQVTM and CDR2 ANQGSEA come from the germline V gene. This CDR3 spans 14 amino acids. Trimming at V came to 5 bases and at J to 7 bases, leaving 7 bases not matched to a gene. In nucleotides, the CDR3 is TGCAGCGTTCGGACAGGGATCGAAAATTCACCCCTCCACTTT. It is translated as CSVRTGIENSPLHF.

The V gene is TRBV2, the J gene TRBJ2-6, with D perhaps matching TRBD1 (6 bases). The V end was cut by 5 bases, the J end by 2 bases, with 16 bases between. The CDR3 extends over 17 amino acids. CDR1 and CDR2 from the germline V gene are SNHLY and FYNNEI. The chain's CDR3 is CASSRDRTEAGANVLTF. In DNA form, the CDR3 reads TGTGCCAGCAGTAGAGACAGGACTGAGGCTGGGGCCAACGTCCTGACTTTC.

This clonotype was recorded many times. The rearrangement links TRBV12-3 or TRBV12-4 to TRBJ1-6; D is uncertain. This CDR3 is built from 13 residues. V was clipped by 0 bases and J by 6 bases, with 3 bases between them. CDR3 sequence reads: CASSLARNSPLHF. The CDR3 bases are TGTGCCAGCAGTTTAGCGCGTAATTCACCCCTCCACTTT.

In this sample, this clonotype turned up many times. The rearrangement links TRBV4-1 to TRBJ1-1, with D possibly TRBD1 on 5 matching bases. Germline V gene sequence: CDR1 MGHRA, CDR2 YSYEKL. V was clipped by 5 bases and J by 4 bases, with 14 bases between them. The CDR3 runs 14 residues. This CDR3 is CASSGPLRGTEAFF. The CDR3 DNA is TGCGCCAGCAGCGGGCCCTTGAGGGGCACTGAAGCTTTCTTT.

The chain joins TRBV11-3 to TRBJ2-5; 8 bases are shared with TRBD1. V shed 5 bases and J 1 base; nucleotides not matched to a gene: 9. CDR1 is SGHNT and CDR2 is YENEEA in the germline V gene. This CDR3 region has 16 residues. CDR3 DNA: TGTGCCAGCAGCGGATATCCCACAGGGGGCCAAGAGACCCAGTACTTC. It yields the protein CASSGYPTGGQETQYF.

The table lists this clonotype with many counts. Compared with germline, one end of the junction differs, possibly owing to a read error. This sequence joins TRBV19 and TRBJ2-5, with D tentatively TRBD2 (5 bases). CDR3 length: 13 residues. Germline V gene lookup returns CDR1 LNHDA and CDR2 SQIVND (reference sequence). CDR3 nucleotide sequence: TGTGCCAGTACTATAGGACTGGAAGAGACCCAGTACTTC. This codes for CASTIGLEETQYF.

In its sample, this clonotype was seen many times. The chain links TRBV12-3 or TRBV12-4 to TRBJ1-2; D remains unclear. The CDR3 extends over 12 amino acids. The ends were cut back, 6 bases at V and 2 bases at J, with 7 bases in the middle. For the CDR3, the DNA is TGTGCCAGCAGCTTATCCAACTATGGCTACACCTTC. It encodes CASSLSNYGYTF.

In its sample, this clonotype was seen many times. This chain links TRBV6-2 or TRBV6-3 with TRBJ1-5; TRBD1 aligns across 9 bases. V lost 10 bases, J lost 3 bases, and 16 bases stayed unmatched. The germline gives CDR1 MNHEY, CDR2 SVGEGT. The CDR3 is made up of 17 amino acids. CDR3 sequence: CATLDRGPAGANQPQHF. The CDR3 nucleotides are TGTGCCACCCTGGACAGGGGCCCAGCCGGGGCCAATCAGCCCCAGCATTTT.

This clonotype was detected many times. The chain carries TRBV20-1 and TRBJ1-1, with TRBD1 matching 8 bases. The length of the CDR3 is 14 residues. Germline CDR1 reads DFQATT; CDR2 reads SNEGSKA (reference sequence). The V gene end was trimmed by 6 bases and the J gene end by 5 bases; junction bases not matched to a gene: 11. Here the CDR3 reads CSATRQGLGTEAFF. The CDR3 DNA reads TGCAGTGCCACAAGACAGGGGCTCGGGACTGAAGCTTTCTTT.

This clonotype was picked up many times. CDR3 nucleotide sequence: TGCGCCAGCAGCCCCAGGACAGGGATGTGGGCCCGCAGGAACACTGAAGCTTTCTTT. Its protein product is CASSPRTGMWARRNTEAFF. The chain uses TRBV5-1 and TRBJ1-1, with TRBD1 matching over 8 bases. The germline gives CDR1 SGHRS, CDR2 YFSETQ. The CDR3 has 19 amino acids. V lost 4 bases, J lost 1 base, and 18 bases stayed unmatched.

J is TRBJ2-7 and V is TRBV4-1; D is uncertain. The CDR3 length is 14 residues. The V gene's germline CDR1 is MGHRA and CDR2 YSYEKL. V lost 0 bases and J 3 bases, leaving 9 bases between the germline ends. The CDR3, as DNA: TGCGCCAGCAGCCAAGATCCTGATTTCTACGAGCAGTACTTC. Amino acid sequence: CASSQDPDFYEQYF.

Comment on this clonotype: The final CDR3 position lacks the conserved phenylalanine or tryptophan, pointing to a likely read error. The J gene is TRBJ1-5, the V gene TRBV6-1, with D tentatively TRBD1 (5 bases). Trimming removed 6 bases at V and 1 base at J, with 13 bases between. This CDR3 region has 15 residues. Germline lookup yields CDR1 MNHNS and CDR2 SASEGT. In nucleotides, the CDR3 is TGTGCCAGCAGCCCCAGGGCTGAGAGCAATCAGCCCCAGCATTTG. It is translated as CASSPRAESNQPQHL.

This clonotype was recorded at least ten times. V gene TRBV5-1 combines with J gene TRBJ1-2; 7 bases match TRBD1. Germline V gives CDR1 SGHRS, CDR2 YFSETQ. The V gene end was trimmed by 5 bases and the J gene end by 4 bases; junction bases not matched to a gene: 8. The CDR3 is 14 amino acids. The CDR3 nucleotides are TGCGCCAGCAGAATTCCGGGACAGCTCTATGGCTACACCTTC. Translation: CASRIPGQLYGYTF.